This entry lists 15 T cell receptor beta chains sequenced from one sample in a study of T-cell memory formation after mild COVID-19. TCRdb reanalysed the 5' RACE reads using MiXCR and keeps one entry per CDR3 protein. The sample contains roughly 580,000 distinct CDR3 sequences, around 17% of which appear only once. The sequenced sample consisted of PBMCs or a T cell subset sorted from them (not recorded which). The receptors originated from an adult woman who had mild COVID-19 (a few samples of this study predate the infection). Cell type and time point are not known.

CDR3: CASSPGTSDATDTQYF. For the CDR3, the DNA is TGTGCCAGCAGCCCGGGGACTAGCGATGCGACAGATACGCAGTATTTT. The chain has TRBV7-9 and TRBJ2-3, with 10 bases aligning to TRBD2. This CDR3 comprises 16 residues. V was pared by 5 bases and J by 3 bases, with 8 bases of the junction left unmatched. Germline V gives CDR1 SEHNR, CDR2 FQNEAQ (reference sequence).

This clonotype was observed a handful of times. The chain uses TRBV29-1 and TRBJ1-1; unclear D gene. This CDR3 spans 14 amino acids. Germline assignment: CDR1 SQVTM and CDR2 ANQGSEA. Trimming pared 4 bases from V and 6 bases from J, leaving 18 bases between. The CDR3 loop reads CSVVPLGQAPEAFF. The DNA of the CDR3 is TGCAGCGTTGTCCCCCTCGGCCAGGCTCCTGAAGCTTTCTTT.

The rearrangement uses TRBV4-3 and TRBJ2-7; no clear D gene. CDR1 and CDR2 from the germline V gene are LGHNA and YSLEER. This CDR3 region has 14 residues. Trimming took off 4 bases at V and 6 bases at J, with 16 bases between the two ends. For the CDR3, the DNA is TGCGCCAGCAGCCTCCAGCACCAAGGCTCCGAGCAGTACTTC. It encodes CASSLQHQGSEQYF.

This clonotype was found a few times. The chain is built from TRBV5-1 and TRBJ1-1; unclear D gene. Trimming removed 1 base from V and 1 base from J, with 8 bases in between. The CDR3 has 14 residues. Per germline, CDR1 SGHRS and CDR2 YFSETQ. CDR3 DNA sequence: TGCGCCAGCAGCTTGTTCCCACCGAACACTGAAGCTTTCTTT. Translation gives CASSLFPPNTEAFF.

This chain links TRBV7-2 with TRBJ1-5; no reliable D call. V dropped 3 bases and J dropped 3 bases, with 9 bases sitting between them. The CDR3 is 14 residues long. Germline CDR1 reads SGHTA; CDR2 reads FQGNSA. The CDR3 bases are TGTGCCAGCAGCTTTGGCCAGTCCAATCAGCCCCAGCATTTT. Translation: CASSFGQSNQPQHF.

This clonotype occurred a few times. The chain uses TRBV12-3 or TRBV12-4 and TRBJ1-2, with 10 bases that match TRBD1. V lost 4 bases and J lost 7; bases outside the gene matches: 9. The CDR3 sequence is 15 residues long. For the CDR3, the DNA is TGTGCCAGCAGTTACCGAAGACAGGGGGCGCGTGGCTACACCTTC. Protein product: CASSYRRQGARGYTF.

V gene TRBV3-1 combines with J gene TRBJ2-2; the D is unclear. Germline-derived CDR1 and CDR2 are LGHDT and YNNKEL (reference sequence). Trimming took 8 bases from V and 4 from J, leaving 14 bases between them. This CDR3 contains 14 residues. The DNA of the CDR3 is TGTGCCAGCGGTATCGAGGCCAGCACCGGGGAGCTGTTTTTT. Protein: CASGIEASTGELFF.

The gene calls are TRBV19 and TRBJ2-7, with 9 bases matching TRBD1. The CDR3 is 12 amino acids. Looked up from germline, CDR1 is LNHDA and CDR2 is SQIVND (reference sequence). Trimming removed 8 bases from V and 5 bases from J; junction bases left unmatched: 4. CDR3 coding DNA: TGTGCCAGTGCTGACAGGGGGAACGAGCAGTACTTC. Residues: CASADRGNEQYF.

This clonotype was detected ten times or more. This chain joins TRBV7-9 and TRBJ1-1; D gene uncertain. The V end was cut by 1 base, the J end by 0 bases, with 6 bases between. Germline CDR1 reads SEHNR; CDR2 reads FQNEAQ (reference sequence). The CDR3 covers 14 residues. CDR3 coding DNA: TGTGCCAGCAGCTTAGGGACGATGAACACTGAAGCTTTCTTT. Translation: CASSLGTMNTEAFF.

The genes are TRBV20-1 and TRBJ2-4; D is perhaps TRBD1 or TRBD2 (5 bases each). The CDR3 runs to 13 residues. Per germline, CDR1 DFQATT and CDR2 SNEGSKA (reference sequence). Trimming cost V 6 bases and J 7 bases, with 16 bases left between them. In nucleotides, the CDR3 is TGCAGTGCGTTAGACAGCGGCCCCAACATTCAGTACTTC. This gives the protein CSALDSGPNIQYF.

This rearrangement joins TRBV20-1 to TRBJ2-7; TRBD1 aligns across 9 bases. Germline lookup yields CDR1 DFQATT and CDR2 SNEGSKA (reference sequence). CDR3 length: 16 residues. V trimming: 5 bases; J trimming: 0 bases; junction bases outside the gene matches: 11. CDR3 DNA: TGCAGTGCTCTTAATAGACAGGGGGTTAGCTCCTACGAGCAGTACTTC. Its translation is CSALNRQGVSSYEQYF.

This chain joins TRBV4-1 and TRBJ2-5; TRBD2 is a possible D gene (5 bases). The CDR3 contains 14 residues. The V end was cut by 1 base, the J end by 5 bases, with 11 bases between. Germline CDR1 MGHRA, CDR2 YSYEKL. The CDR3 coding sequence is TGCGCCAGCAGCCAAGCAGCGGACCGTGAGACCCAGTACTTC. Translating gives CASSQAADRETQYF.

At least ten counts were recorded for this clonotype. The rearrangement joins TRBV19 to TRBJ2-6; D gene ambiguous. Per the germline V gene, CDR1 is LNHDA and CDR2 is SQIVND (reference sequence). The V end lost 5 bases, the J end lost 0 bases, and 5 bases lay between the germline ends. The CDR3 length is 14 residues. The CDR3 region is CASSPNSGANVLTF. The CDR3 nucleotides read TGTGCCAGTAGTCCTAACTCTGGGGCCAACGTCCTGACTTTC.

This clonotype was observed a few times. This rearrangement joins TRBV3-1 to TRBJ1-6; TRBD1 agrees at 8 bases. Per germline, CDR1 LGHDT and CDR2 YNNKEL (reference sequence). V was pared by 4 bases and J by 8 bases, with 7 bases of the junction left unmatched. This CDR3 is built from 15 residues. DNA for the CDR3: TGTGCCAGCAGCCGTTCCGGGACAGGCGATTCACCCCTCCACTTT. It specifies CASSRSGTGDSPLHF.

A few counts support this clonotype. The chain links TRBV7-9 to TRBJ1-5; D remains ambiguous. V lost 5 bases and J lost 3, with 11 bases in between. Germline V lookup: CDR1 SEHNR, CDR2 FQNEAQ (reference sequence). This CDR3 is built from 14 residues. The CDR3 DNA reads as TGTGCCAGCAGCGCCTCCGCGGACAATCAGCCCCAGCATTTT. Translated: CASSASADNQPQHF.